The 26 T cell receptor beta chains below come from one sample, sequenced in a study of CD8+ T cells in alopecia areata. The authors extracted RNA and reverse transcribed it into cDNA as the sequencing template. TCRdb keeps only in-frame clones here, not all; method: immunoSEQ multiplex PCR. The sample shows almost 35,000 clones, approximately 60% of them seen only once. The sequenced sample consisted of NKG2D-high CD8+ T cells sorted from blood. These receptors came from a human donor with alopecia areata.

The CDR3, as DNA: TGCAGCGTTGTGGGAAGTGAGGGCTTTCCGAACACCGGGGAGCTGTTTTTT. It translates to CSVVGSEGFPNTGELFF. The chain is built from TRBV29-1 and TRBJ2-2, with D possibly being TRBD2 (5 bases). The CDR3 extends over 17 amino acids. CDR1 and CDR2 (germline): SQVTM, ANQGSEA. Trimming left V 4 bases short and J 0 bases short, with 18 bases between.

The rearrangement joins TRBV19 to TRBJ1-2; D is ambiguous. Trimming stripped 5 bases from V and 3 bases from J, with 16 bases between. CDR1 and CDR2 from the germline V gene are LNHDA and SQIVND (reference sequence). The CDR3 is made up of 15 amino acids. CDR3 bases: TGTGCCAGTAGTCTACAACTGACTGCGTACTATGGCTACACCTTC. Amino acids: CASSLQLTAYYGYTF.

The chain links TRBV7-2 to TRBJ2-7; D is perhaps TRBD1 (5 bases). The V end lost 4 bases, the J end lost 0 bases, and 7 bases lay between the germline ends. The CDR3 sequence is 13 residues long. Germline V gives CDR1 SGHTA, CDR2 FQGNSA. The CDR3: CASSWGSSYEQYF. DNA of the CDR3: TGTGCCAGCAGCTGGGGCAGCTCCTACGAGCAGTACTTC.

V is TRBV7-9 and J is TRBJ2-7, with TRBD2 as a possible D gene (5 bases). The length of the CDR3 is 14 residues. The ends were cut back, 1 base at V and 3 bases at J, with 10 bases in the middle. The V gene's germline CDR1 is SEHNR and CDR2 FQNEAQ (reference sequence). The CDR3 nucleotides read TGTGCCAGCAGCTTAGAAGGAGGAAACTACGAGCAGTACTTC. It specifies CASSLEGGNYEQYF.

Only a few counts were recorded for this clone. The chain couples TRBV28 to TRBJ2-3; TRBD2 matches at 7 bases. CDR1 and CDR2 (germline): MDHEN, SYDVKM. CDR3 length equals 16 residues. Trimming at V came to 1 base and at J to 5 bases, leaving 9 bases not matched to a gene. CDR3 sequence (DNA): TGTGCCAGCAGTTTATTAGAGGGAGGGCCGGTAGATACGCAGTATTTT. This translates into CASSLLEGGPVDTQYF.

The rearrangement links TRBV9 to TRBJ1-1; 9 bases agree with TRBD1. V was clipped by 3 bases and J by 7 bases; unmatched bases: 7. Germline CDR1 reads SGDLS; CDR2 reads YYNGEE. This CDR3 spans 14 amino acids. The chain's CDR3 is CASSALQGAGEAFF. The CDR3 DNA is TGTGCCAGCAGCGCGTTACAGGGGGCCGGTGAAGCTTTCTTT. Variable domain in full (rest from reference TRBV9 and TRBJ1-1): DSGVTQTPKHLITATGQRVTLRCSPRSGDLSVYWYQQSLDQGLQFLIQYYNGEERAKGNILERFSAQQFPDLHSELNLSSLELGDSALYFCASSALQGAGEAFFGQGTRLTVV.

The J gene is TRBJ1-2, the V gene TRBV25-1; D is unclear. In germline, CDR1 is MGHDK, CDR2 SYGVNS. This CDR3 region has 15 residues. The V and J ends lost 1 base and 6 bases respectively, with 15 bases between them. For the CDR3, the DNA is TGTGCCAGCAGTGAATCCGTGGGGAGGGTGGATGGCTACACCTTC. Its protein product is CASSESVGRVDGYTF.

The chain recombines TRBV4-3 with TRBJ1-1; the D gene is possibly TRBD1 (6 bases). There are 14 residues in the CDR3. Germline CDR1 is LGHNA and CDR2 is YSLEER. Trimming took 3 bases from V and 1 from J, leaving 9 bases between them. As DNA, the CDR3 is TGCGCCAGCAGCCAGCGGACAGCGAACACTGAAGCTTTCTTT. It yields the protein CASSQRTANTEAFF.

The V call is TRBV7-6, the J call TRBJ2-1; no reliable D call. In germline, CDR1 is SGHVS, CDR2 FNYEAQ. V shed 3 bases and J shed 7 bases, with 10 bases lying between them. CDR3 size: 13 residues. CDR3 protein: CASSFGLPNEQFF. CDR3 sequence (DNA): TGTGCCAGCAGCTTTGGTCTACCGAATGAGCAGTTCTTC.

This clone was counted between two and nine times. Here the CDR3 reads CASNNLGQAPYEQYF. CDR3 bases: TGTGCCAGCAATAACCTGGGACAGGCTCCCTACGAGCAGTACTTC. The rearrangement joins TRBV28 to TRBJ2-7; 8 bases are shared with TRBD1. Per the germline V gene, CDR1 is MDHEN and CDR2 is SYDVKM. V dropped 7 bases and J dropped 2; count of bases not matched to a gene: 10. The CDR3 loop spans 15 amino acids.

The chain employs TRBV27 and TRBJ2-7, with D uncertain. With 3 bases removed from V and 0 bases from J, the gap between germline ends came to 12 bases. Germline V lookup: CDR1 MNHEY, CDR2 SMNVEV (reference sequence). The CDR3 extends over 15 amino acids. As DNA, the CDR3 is TGTGCCAGCAGTTTTGACTTGAAGCCCTCCTACGAGCAGTACTTC. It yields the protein CASSFDLKPSYEQYF.

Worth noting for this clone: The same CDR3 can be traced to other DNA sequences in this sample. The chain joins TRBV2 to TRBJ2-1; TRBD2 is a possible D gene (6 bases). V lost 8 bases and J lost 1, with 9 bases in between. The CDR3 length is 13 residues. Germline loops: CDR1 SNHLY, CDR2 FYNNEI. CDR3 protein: CASYGGSYNEQFF. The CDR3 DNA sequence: TGTGCCAGCTACGGGGGATCCTACAATGAGCAGTTCTTC.

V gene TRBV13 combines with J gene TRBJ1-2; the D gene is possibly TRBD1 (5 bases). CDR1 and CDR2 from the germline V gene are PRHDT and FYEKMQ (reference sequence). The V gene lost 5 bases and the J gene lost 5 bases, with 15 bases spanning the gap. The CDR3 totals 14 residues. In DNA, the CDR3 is TGTGCCAGCAGCCCAGGCCAGGGCTTATATGGCTACACCTTC. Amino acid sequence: CASSPGQGLYGYTF.

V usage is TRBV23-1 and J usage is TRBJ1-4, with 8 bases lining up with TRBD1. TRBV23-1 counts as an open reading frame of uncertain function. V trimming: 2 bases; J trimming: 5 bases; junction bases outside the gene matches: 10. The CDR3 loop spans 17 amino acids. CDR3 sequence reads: CASSQETTGGLNEKLFF. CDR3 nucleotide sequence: TGCGCCAGCAGTCAAGAGACAACAGGGGGTCTGAATGAAAAACTGTTTTTT.

DNA for the CDR3: TGCAGCGTTAGACTCGACTGGTCTAGCACAGATACGCAGTATTTT. Its protein product is CSVRLDWSSTDTQYF. The chain joins TRBV29-1 to TRBJ2-3, with D unresolved. Germline-derived CDR1 and CDR2 are SQVTM and ANQGSEA. V shed 5 bases and J shed 0 bases, with 15 bases lying between them. This CDR3 comprises 15 residues.

CDR3 nucleotides: TGTGCCAGCAGTCCTAACAGGGATTGGGGCGAGCAGTACTTC. Translating gives CASSPNRDWGEQYF. This chain uses TRBV27 with TRBJ2-7; TRBD1 might be the D (6 bases). This CDR3 has 14 amino acids. V was clipped by 5 bases and J by 6 bases, with 17 bases between them. The V gene's germline CDR1 is MNHEY and CDR2 SMNVEV (reference sequence).

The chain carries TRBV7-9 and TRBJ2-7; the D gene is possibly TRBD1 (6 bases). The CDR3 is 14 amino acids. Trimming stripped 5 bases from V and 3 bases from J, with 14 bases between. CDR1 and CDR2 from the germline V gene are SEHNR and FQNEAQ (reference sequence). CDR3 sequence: CASSLRDTFYEQYF. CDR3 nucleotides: TGTGCCAGCAGCCTCCGGGACACGTTCTACGAGCAGTACTTC.

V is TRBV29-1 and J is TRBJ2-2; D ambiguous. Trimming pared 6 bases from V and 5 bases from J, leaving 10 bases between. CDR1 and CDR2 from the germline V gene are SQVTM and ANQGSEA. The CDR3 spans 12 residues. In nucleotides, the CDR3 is TGCAGCGTGATCGTGTGGACCGGGGAGCTGTTTTTT. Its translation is CSVIVWTGELFF.

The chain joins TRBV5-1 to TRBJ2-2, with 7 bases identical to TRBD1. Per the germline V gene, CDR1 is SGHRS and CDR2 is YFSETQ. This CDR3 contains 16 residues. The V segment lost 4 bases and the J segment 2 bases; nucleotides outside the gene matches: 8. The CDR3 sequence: CASSLWTGRNTGELFF. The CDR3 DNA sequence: TGCGCCAGCAGCCTTTGGACAGGACGAAACACCGGGGAGCTGTTTTTT.

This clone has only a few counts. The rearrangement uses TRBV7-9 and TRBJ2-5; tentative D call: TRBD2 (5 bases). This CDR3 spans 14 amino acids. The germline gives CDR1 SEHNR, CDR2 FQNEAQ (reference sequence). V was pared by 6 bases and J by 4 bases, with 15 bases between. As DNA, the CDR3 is TGTGCCAGCAGGGAGCCCGAGGGCTTAGAGACCCAGTACTTC. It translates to CASREPEGLETQYF.

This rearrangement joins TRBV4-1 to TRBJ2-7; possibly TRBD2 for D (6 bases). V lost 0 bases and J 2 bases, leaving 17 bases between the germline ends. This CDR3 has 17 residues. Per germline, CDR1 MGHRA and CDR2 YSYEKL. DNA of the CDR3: TGCGCCAGCAGCCAAGAAGCAAATCGGGGACTCACCTACGAGCAGTACTTC. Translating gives CASSQEANRGLTYEQYF.

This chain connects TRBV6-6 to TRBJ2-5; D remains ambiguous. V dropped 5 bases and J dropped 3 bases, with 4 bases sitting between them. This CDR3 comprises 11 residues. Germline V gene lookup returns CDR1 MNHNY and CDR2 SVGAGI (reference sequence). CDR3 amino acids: CASSVKETQYF. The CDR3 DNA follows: TGTGCCAGCAGTGTAAAAGAGACCCAGTACTTC.

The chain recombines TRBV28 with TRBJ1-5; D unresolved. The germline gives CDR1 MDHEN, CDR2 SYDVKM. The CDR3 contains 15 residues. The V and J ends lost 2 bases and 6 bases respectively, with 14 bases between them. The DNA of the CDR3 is TGTGCCAGCAGTTTAGTCTGGGGATTGGGTCAGCCCCAGCATTTT. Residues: CASSLVWGLGQPQHF.

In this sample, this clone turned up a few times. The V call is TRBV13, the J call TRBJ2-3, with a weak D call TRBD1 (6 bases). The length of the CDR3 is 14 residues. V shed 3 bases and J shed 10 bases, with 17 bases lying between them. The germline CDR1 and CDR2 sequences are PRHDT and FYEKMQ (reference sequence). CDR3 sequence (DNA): TGTGCCAGCAGCTTGGGGACACCCCCGGTTCCGCAGTATTTT. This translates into CASSLGTPPVPQYF.

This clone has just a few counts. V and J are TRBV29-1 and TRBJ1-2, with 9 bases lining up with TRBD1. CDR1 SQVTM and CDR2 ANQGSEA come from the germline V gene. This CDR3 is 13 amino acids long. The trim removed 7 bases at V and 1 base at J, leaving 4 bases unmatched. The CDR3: CSGTGQGNYGYTF. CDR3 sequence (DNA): TGCAGCGGGACGGGACAGGGTAACTATGGCTACACCTTC.

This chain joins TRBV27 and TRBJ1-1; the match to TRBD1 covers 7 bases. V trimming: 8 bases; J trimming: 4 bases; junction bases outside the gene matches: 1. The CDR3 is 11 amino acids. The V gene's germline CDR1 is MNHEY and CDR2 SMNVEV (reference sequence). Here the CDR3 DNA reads TGTGCCAGCGCAGGGGGCACTGAAGCTTTCTTT. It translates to CASAGGTEAFF.